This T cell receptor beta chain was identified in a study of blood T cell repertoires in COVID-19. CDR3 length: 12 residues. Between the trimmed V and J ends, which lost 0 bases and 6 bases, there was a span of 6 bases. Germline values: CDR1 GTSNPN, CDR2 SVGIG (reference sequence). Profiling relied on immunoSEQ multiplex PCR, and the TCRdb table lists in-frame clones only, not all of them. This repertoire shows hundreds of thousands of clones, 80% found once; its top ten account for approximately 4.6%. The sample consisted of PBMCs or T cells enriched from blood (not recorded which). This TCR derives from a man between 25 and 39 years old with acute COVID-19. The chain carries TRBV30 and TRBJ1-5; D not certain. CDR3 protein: CAWSVGGQPQHF. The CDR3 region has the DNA TGTGCCTGGAGTGTCGGCGGTCAGCCCCAGCATTTT.